Listed below are T cell receptor beta chains from one sample, sequenced in a study of cytomegalovirus exposure and HLA in healthy donors. Generated by immunoSEQ multiplex PCR, the TCRdb table keeps only in-frame clones and is missing some. The data hold about 240,000 clones, with approximately 86% observed a single time. The sample comprised PBMCs. The receptor source for this set is a woman younger than 45 in good health and CMV-seropositive. Both conserved end residues are part of each CDR3. Fields, in order: V gene, J gene, D gene, clone size, CDR3 protein, CDR3 DNA. A D gene is named only where the DNA matches it firmly. Expanded clones get a size class; other rows say once, few or many, or leave the size out.

TRBV6-1	TRBJ2-1	TRBD2	NA	CASSGGLAGEKRYNEQFF	TGTGCCAGCAGTGGGGGACTAGCGGGAGAGAAACGATACAATGAGCAGTTCTTC
TRBV18	TRBJ2-5	NA	NA	CASSPPKGYQETQYF	TGTGCCAGCTCACCACCGAAGGGGTACCAAGAGACCCAGTACTTC
TRBV2	TRBJ2-2	TRBD2	NA	CASNQAGAGTGELFF	TGTGCCAGCAACCAAGCGGGAGCGGGCACCGGGGAGCTGTTTTTT
TRBV19	TRBJ1-2	NA	NA	CATRPGGPAYDYGYTF	TGTGCCACCAGACCCGGGGGGCCGGCGTATGACTATGGCTACACCTTC
TRBV30	TRBJ2-7	TRBD1	once	CAWNRDRDEQYF	TGTGCCTGGAACCGGGACAGGGACGAGCAGTACTTC
TRBV6-5	TRBJ2-3	NA	NA	CASHNNYNTQYF	TGTGCCAGCCACAATAACTATAATACGCAGTATTTT
TRBV4-1	TRBJ1-1	NA	NA	CASSQGTTEAFF	TGCGCCAGCAGCCAAGGGACAACTGAAGCTTTCTTT
TRBV5-8	TRBJ2-6	TRBD1	NA	CASSSRDRVHSGANVLTF	TGTGCCAGCAGCTCCCGGGACAGGGTTCACTCTGGGGCCAACGTCCTGACTTTC
TRBV5-1	TRBJ1-2	TRBD1	NA	CASTPNAGQFNGYTF	TGCGCCAGCACCCCCAACGCGGGACAGTTTAACGGCTACACCTTC
TRBV6-6	TRBJ1-5	NA	NA	CASTVQGSGQPQHF	TGTGCCAGCACCGTACAGGGCTCGGGACAGCCCCAGCATTTT
TRBV7-9	TRBJ1-2	NA	few	CASSGVRGQLNYGYTF	TGTGCCAGCAGCGGGGTCCGTGGACAGCTGAACTATGGCTACACCTTC
TRBV6-5	TRBJ2-1	TRBD2	few	CASTRLADNEQFF	TGTGCCAGCACCCGACTAGCGGACAATGAGCAGTTCTTC
TRBV15	TRBJ1-1	TRBD1	NA	CATSRDLGQGIEAFF	TGTGCCACCAGCAGAGATTTGGGACAGGGGATAGAAGCTTTCTTT
TRBV7-3	TRBJ2-7	TRBD2	NA	CASSPGPGTSGFQYEQYF	TGTGCCAGCAGCCCGGGACCTGGGACTAGCGGGTTTCAATACGAGCAGTACTTC
TRBV5-4	TRBJ2-7	NA	few	CASSRDSYEQYF	TGTGCCAGCAGCCGGGACTCCTACGAGCAGTACTTC
TRBV19	TRBJ2-6	NA	NA	CASSMGQNSGANVLTF	TGTGCCAGTAGTATGGGACAAAACTCTGGGGCCAACGTCCTGACTTTC